This record covers a single T cell receptor (beta chain). As yet, its antigen is unknown. The data originate from a study of T cell responses to AZD1222 COVID-19 vaccine. Findings and limits, study-wide: Most donors were white British, females outnumbered males, and clonal diversity was possibly underestimated. Unmutated variant regions are reportedly the target of nearly half of TCRs that are spike-specific. Just a handful of AZD1222 recipients tested seropositive at baseline. Receipt of two AZD1222 doses was followed by a rise in Spike-specific TCR breadth and depth.

Assay: immunoSEQ multiplex PCR; the TCRdb copy retains only in-frame clones and omits some. The sample has over 45,000 clones; around 90% are singletons. The V and J ends lost 4 bases and 0 bases, in that order; junction bases with no gene match: 18. The CDR3 runs 20 residues. Germline V gene sequence: CDR1 SGHTS, CDR2 YDEGEE. The material sequenced was peripheral blood, taken on day 0 of AZD1222 vaccination. The TCR comes from an adult in good health. The rearrangement joins TRBV5-8 to TRBJ1-5; the match to TRBD1 covers 8 bases. For the CDR3, the DNA is TGTGCCAGCAGCCCGGGGCGGGGCAGCCCCAGGGGGCATAGCAATCAGCCCCAGCATTTT. Translating gives CASSPGRGSPRGHSNQPQHF.